This TCR beta chain was identified in a study of T cell repertoires in cytomegalovirus infection. Study information: In public TCR beta signatures, there were indications of both CMV infection and matching HLA type. Study-wide points: Totalled public TCR beta family frequency picked out people who carried CMV plus the relevant HLA. HLA-C-restricted TCR beta clonotypes specific for CMV led the ex vivo response.

This clonotype was observed many times. Antigen: not known. TCRdb fed the reads into MiXCR, producing one record per CDR3 protein. The table has approximately 300,000 distinct CDR3 sequences, approximately 25% seen once. Germline CDR1 reads SGHVS; CDR2 reads FQNEAQ. The CDR3 length is 16 residues. J lost 2 bases, V lost 4 bases, and 8 bases had no gene match. The input for sequencing was cultured PBMCs, taken from culture after CMV antigen stimulation. The receptor's source is a human donor in good health (CMV status not recorded). Some clones in this sample may be carry-over from other donors' samples. The V and J genes are TRBV7-8 and TRBJ2-1; the match to TRBD2 covers 7 bases. CDR3 amino acids: CASSSKAGIPYNEQFF. In DNA form, the CDR3 reads TGTGCCAGCAGCTCCAAAGCGGGAATTCCCTACAATGAGCAGTTCTTC.